This TCR beta chain was identified in a study of cytomegalovirus exposure and HLA in healthy donors. To note about this clone: Its antigen is not identified.

Study observations and caveats: It was confirmed in vitro that a few of the CMV-associated chains were specific for CMV antigens.

The CDR3 length is 15 residues. After removal of 4 bases from V and 2 bases from J, the junction contained 7 bases not matched to a gene. Germline V gene lookup returns CDR1 SGHRS and CDR2 YFSETQ. Method: immunoSEQ multiplex PCR; TCRdb's copy keeps in-frame clones and lacks some. There are approximately 190,000 clones in the sample; 80% to 90% occur only once, and over 10% lies in the top ten. Specimen: PBMCs. The sequence derives from a young woman in good health and CMV-seropositive. This sequence joins TRBV5-1 and TRBJ2-3; 7 bases map to TRBD1. CDR3 in DNA: TGCGCCAGCAGCGAGGGACAGAAGGACACAGATACGCAGTATTTT. It is translated as CASSEGQKDTDTQYF. The full variable domain, in which reference TRBV5-1 and TRBJ2-3 provide the parts outside the CDR3, is KAGVTQTPRYLIKTRGQQVTLSCSPISGHRSVSWYQQTPGQGLQFLFEYFSETQRNKGNFPGRFSGRQFSNSRSEMNVSTLELGDSALYLCASSEGQKDTDTQYFGPGTRLTVL.